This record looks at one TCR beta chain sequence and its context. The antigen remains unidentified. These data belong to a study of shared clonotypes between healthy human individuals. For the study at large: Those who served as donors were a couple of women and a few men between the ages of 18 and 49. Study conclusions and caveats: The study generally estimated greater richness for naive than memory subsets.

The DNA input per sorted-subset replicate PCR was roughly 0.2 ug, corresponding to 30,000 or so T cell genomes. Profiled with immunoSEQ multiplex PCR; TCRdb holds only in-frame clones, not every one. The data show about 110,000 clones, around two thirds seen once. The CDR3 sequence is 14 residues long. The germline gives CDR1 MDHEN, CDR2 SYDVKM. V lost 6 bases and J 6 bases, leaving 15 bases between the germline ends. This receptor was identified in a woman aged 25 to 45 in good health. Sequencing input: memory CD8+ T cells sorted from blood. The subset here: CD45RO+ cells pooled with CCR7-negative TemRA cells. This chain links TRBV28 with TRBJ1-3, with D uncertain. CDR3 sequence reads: CASSPGGVANTIYF. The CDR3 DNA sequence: TGTGCCAGCAGCCCCGGTGGGGTAGCAAACACCATATATTTT. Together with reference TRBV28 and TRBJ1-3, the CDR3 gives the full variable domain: DVKVTQSSRYLVKRTGEKVFLECVQDMDHENMFWYRQDPGLGLRLIYFSYDVKMKEKGDIPEGYSVSREKKERFSLILESASTNQTSMYLCASSPGGVANTIYFGEGSWLTVV.